The 30 T cell receptor beta chains listed next were all sequenced from one sample in a study of blood T cells in healthy people across ages. A second PCR of about 6 to 12 cycles used a sample-barcoded 5' primer and a J-beta primer mix. TCRdb reanalysed the 5' RACE reads using MiXCR and keeps one entry per CDR3 protein. The top ten hold approximately 22% of the sample, which has 600,000 to 850,000 distinct CDR3 sequences, more than 40% seen once. Specimen: blood. The source of these receptors is a woman in her sixties or seventies in good health.

V gene TRBV6-2 or TRBV6-3 combines with J gene TRBJ2-4, with 8 bases that match TRBD2. Germline CDR1 and CDR2: MNHEY and SVGEGT. The CDR3 consists of 15 residues. Trimming removed 6 bases from V and 7 bases from J; junction bases left unmatched: 11. The DNA of the CDR3 is TGTGCCAGCAGCCCAGACGGGGGGGCCGCGAACATTCAGTACTTC. It specifies CASSPDGGAANIQYF.

In this sample, this clonotype turned up a few times. The CDR3 DNA sequence: TGCGCCACCCAGGACAGGGCCAATCAGCCCCAGCATTTT. It is translated as CATQDRANQPQHF. The rearrangement links TRBV10-1 to TRBJ1-5; 8 positions agree with TRBD1. CDR3 length equals 13 residues. Per germline, CDR1 WNHNN and CDR2 SYGVQD (reference sequence). V gave up 10 bases and J gave up 3 bases; unmatched junction bases: 5.

The table lists this clonotype with a few counts. The gene calls are TRBV7-2 and TRBJ1-1, with 9 bases fitting TRBD1. Per germline, CDR1 SGHTA and CDR2 FQGNSA. This CDR3 spans 15 amino acids. V shed 1 base, J shed 4 bases, and the junction held 4 bases outside the gene matches. Here the CDR3 DNA reads TGTGCCAGCAGCTTAGTGGGGACAGGGTCCACTGAAGCTTTCTTT. Amino acids: CASSLVGTGSTEAFF.

This rearrangement joins TRBV7-2 to TRBJ2-4, with no clear D. The CDR3 extends over 14 amino acids. CDR1 and CDR2 from the germline V gene are SGHTA and FQGNSA. Trimming shortened V by 5 bases and J by 0 bases, and 8 bases separated the two germline ends. This CDR3 reads CASSDRVAKNIQYF. CDR3 DNA sequence: TGTGCCAGCAGCGACCGGGTAGCCAAAAACATTCAGTACTTC.

This clonotype was counted once. The genes are TRBV11-2 and TRBJ2-1; the D gene could be TRBD1 or TRBD2 (5 bases each). Deletions cut 5 bases from V and 12 bases from J, with 20 bases between. Germline CDR1 is SGHAT and CDR2 is FQNNGV. The CDR3 sequence is 14 residues long. CDR3 region: CASSTPGTVGGQFF. CDR3 in DNA: TGTGCCAGCAGCACGCCCGGGACCGTCGGCGGGCAGTTCTTC.

This clonotype was seen just once. Possible read error: a much larger clone is one base away. The chain has TRBV20-1 and TRBJ2-4; D is possibly TRBD1 (5 bases). The better agreement between TRBJ2-7 and the DNA end casts doubt on the J call. The CDR3 contains 13 residues. Germline CDR1 reads DFQATT; CDR2 reads SNEGSKA (reference sequence). The CDR3 region is CSAPSRQGDEQYF. CDR3 in DNA: TGCAGTGCTCCAAGTCGCCAGGGCGACGAGCAGTACTTC.

On this clonotype itself: A much larger clone lies a single base off, so this may be a read error. This sequence joins TRBV20-1 and TRBJ2-7, with D possibly matching TRBD2 (5 bases). The V gene's germline CDR1 is DFQATT and CDR2 SNEGSKA (reference sequence). V was shortened by 6 bases and J by 7 bases, with 19 bases between the two germline ends. The CDR3 loop spans 13 amino acids. In DNA form, the CDR3 reads TGCAGTGCCAGCGCGCCGACTACTGGAGAGCAGTACTTC. This encodes CSASAPTTGEQYF.

This clonotype came up a few times. V usage is TRBV27 and J usage is TRBJ2-1; maybe TRBD1 (6 bases). The germline V and J ends were trimmed by 5 bases and 6 bases, with 17 bases remaining between them. Germline-derived CDR1 and CDR2 are MNHEY and SMNVEV (reference sequence). This CDR3 is 15 amino acids long. The CDR3 DNA sequence: TGTGCCAGCAGTCCTCCGGACAGCCCAACCAATGAGCAGTTCTTC. Translated, it gives CASSPPDSPTNEQFF.

The rearrangement joins TRBV28 to TRBJ1-2; D is unresolved. Trimming took off 8 bases at V and 8 bases at J, with 9 bases between the two ends. Germline CDR1 is MDHEN and CDR2 is SYDVKM. The CDR3 sequence is 10 residues long. The CDR3 reads CASLSEGYTF. CDR3 nucleotide sequence: TGTGCCAGCCTTTCGGAGGGCTACACCTTC.

This chain uses TRBV6-2 or TRBV6-3 with TRBJ1-2; 8 nucleotides line up with TRBD1. V was pared by 6 bases and J by 7 bases, with 4 bases of the junction left unmatched. The CDR3 totals 12 residues. The germline gives CDR1 MNHEY, CDR2 SVGEGT. The CDR3 DNA reads as TGTGCCAGCAGCGGTACAGGGGGTGGCTACACCTTC. This gives the protein CASSGTGGGYTF.

The sample holds a few counts of this clonotype. This rearrangement joins TRBV6-2 or TRBV6-3 to TRBJ2-7; a possible D gene is TRBD1 (5 bases). The V end lost 4 bases, the J end lost 1 base, and 8 bases lay between the germline ends. CDR3 length: 13 amino acids. Germline values: CDR1 MNHEY, CDR2 SVGEGT. The CDR3 sequence is CASSWQGSYEQYF. CDR3 nucleotide sequence: TGTGCCAGCAGTTGGCAGGGATCCTACGAGCAGTACTTC.

The rearrangement links TRBV11-2 to TRBJ2-7; the D gene is possibly TRBD2 (5 bases). The CDR3 consists of 14 residues. CDR1 is SGHAT and CDR2 is FQNNGV in the germline V gene. Trimming cost V 1 base and J 7 bases, with 14 bases left between them. CDR3 bases: TGTGCCAGCAGCTTAGGTGAGCGGTACAATGAGCAGTACTTC. This codes for CASSLGERYNEQYF.

The rearrangement links TRBV20-1 to TRBJ2-3, with TRBD2 matching over 8 bases. Trimming removed 5 bases from V and 4 bases from J; junction bases left unmatched: 8. The germline CDR1 and CDR2 sequences are DFQATT and SNEGSKA (reference sequence). The CDR3 runs 14 residues. CDR3 DNA: TGCAGTGCTGACCCGACAGCGGGGGCAGATACGCAGTATTTT. It codes for CSADPTAGADTQYF.

This rearrangement joins TRBV11-2 to TRBJ2-5; 8 bases align to TRBD2. The junction had 22 bases not matched to a gene; V was cut back by 3 bases and J by 1 base. CDR1 and CDR2 (germline): SGHAT, FQNNGV. The CDR3 extends over 21 amino acids. Here the CDR3 reads CASSLPTGVAGLKIGQETQYF. The CDR3 DNA reads as TGTGCCAGCAGCTTGCCCACGGGGGTAGCGGGGTTAAAAATCGGCCAAGAGACCCAGTACTTC.

V is TRBV7-9 and J is TRBJ1-2; no clear D gene. The CDR3 is 15 amino acids. Looked up from germline, CDR1 is SEHNR and CDR2 is FQNEAQ (reference sequence). V lost 2 bases to trimming and J lost 0 bases, with 10 bases between them. The CDR3 sequence: CASSLLERANYGYTF. The CDR3 region has the DNA TGTGCCAGCAGCTTATTAGAGAGGGCTAACTATGGCTACACCTTC.

This clonotype has ten or more counts. A much more abundant neighbour one base away suggests this may be a read error. This chain joins TRBV29-1 and TRBJ2-1, with D possibly being TRBD1 (6 bases). V was cut by 8 bases and J by 4 bases, with 12 bases left in between. The germline gives CDR1 SQVTM, CDR2 ANQGSEA. This CDR3 comprises 12 residues. In DNA form, the CDR3 reads TGCAGCTCAGGGGTCCTATACAATGAGCAGTTCTTC. Its protein product is CSSGVLYNEQFF.

This clonotype was counted between two and nine times. The chain carries TRBV4-2 and TRBJ1-2; D unresolved. Germline assignment: CDR1 LGHNA and CDR2 YNFKEQ. Trimming pared 4 bases from V and 3 bases from J, leaving 24 bases between. CDR3 size: 18 residues. This CDR3 is CASSPGLYTSPTDYGYTF. The CDR3, as DNA: TGTGCCAGCAGCCCTGGGCTGTACACATCCCCAACTGACTATGGCTACACCTTC.

The chain links TRBV12-3 or TRBV12-4 to TRBJ2-7; D not resolved. V was trimmed by 2 bases and J by 1 base, leaving 12 bases between them. The CDR3 runs to 15 residues. CDR3: CASSLFWQESYEQYF. CDR3 sequence (DNA): TGTGCCAGCAGTTTATTTTGGCAGGAGTCCTACGAGCAGTACTTC.

The chain joins TRBV7-9 to TRBJ2-2; 10 bases are a match to TRBD1. The germline gives CDR1 SEHNR, CDR2 FQNEAQ (reference sequence). Unmatched junction bases numbered 8, after V lost 5 bases and J lost 5 bases. The CDR3 has 16 residues. The chain's CDR3 is CASSPSGTGETGELFF. The CDR3 bases are TGTGCCAGCAGCCCAAGCGGGACAGGGGAGACCGGGGAGCTGTTTTTT.

This chain connects TRBV20-1 to TRBJ2-1; 11 bases match TRBD2. Germline CDR1 reads DFQATT; CDR2 reads SNEGSKA (reference sequence). V was pared by 0 bases and J by 1 base, with 8 bases of the junction left unmatched. The CDR3 has 18 residues. The CDR3 here is CSARDLGLAGESYNEQFF. In DNA form, the CDR3 reads TGCAGTGCTAGAGATCTAGGACTAGCGGGTGAATCCTACAATGAGCAGTTCTTC.

This sequence joins TRBV9 and TRBJ2-4; a possible D gene is TRBD2 (6 bases). In germline, CDR1 is SGDLS, CDR2 YYNGEE. The CDR3 sequence is 16 residues long. Deletions cut 0 bases from V and 1 base from J, with 11 bases between. The CDR3 reads CASSVGGGMAKNIQYF. The CDR3 DNA reads as TGTGCCAGCAGCGTAGGGGGAGGTATGGCCAAAAACATTCAGTACTTC.

The chain is built from TRBV7-9 and TRBJ2-4; D not certain. Matching the DNA end better, TRBJ2-7 makes the J call doubtful. This CDR3 region has 15 residues. Germline-derived CDR1 and CDR2 are SEHNR and FQNEAQ (reference sequence). The CDR3 DNA follows: TGTGCCAGCAGCAAAGTCGGGTACCTGAACTACGAGCAGTACTTC. It codes for CASSKVGYLNYEQYF.

The rearrangement links TRBV30 to TRBJ1-6; no definite D call. Germline V gene lookup returns CDR1 GTSNPN and CDR2 SVGIG (reference sequence). CDR3 length equals 13 residues. Deletions cut 7 bases from V and 7 bases from J, with 14 bases between. The CDR3 nucleotides are TGTGCCTTGGAGTCTGGGCGGAATTCACCCCTCCACTTT. Encoded protein: CALESGRNSPLHF.

This chain uses TRBV7-9 with TRBJ2-6, with 9 positions matching TRBD1. The CDR3 spans 17 residues. V lost 1 base and J lost 4; bases outside the gene matches: 5. CDR1 SEHNR and CDR2 FQNEAQ come from the germline V gene (reference sequence). Written as DNA, the CDR3 is TGTGCCAGCAGCTTAGGGACAGGGGTGCTCGGGGCCAACGTCCTGACTTTC. This translates into CASSLGTGVLGANVLTF.

This clonotype showed up just a few times. The chain carries TRBV21-1 and TRBJ2-1; the table's D call, TRBD2, has no DNA check behind it. TRBV21-1 is reported as a pseudogene. CDR3 size: 14 residues. The chain's CDR3 is CASTGGVFYNEQFF. Here the CDR3 DNA reads TGTGCCAGCACGGGGGGGGTTTTCTACAATGAGCAGTTCTTC.

In this sample, this clonotype turned up a few times. The chain has TRBV6-5 and TRBJ2-5, with TRBD2 matching over 8 bases. Germline V gene data show CDR1 as MNHEY and CDR2 as SVGAGI. V lost 0 bases and J lost 4; bases outside the gene matches: 4. This CDR3 region has 15 residues. The CDR3 nucleotides are TGTGCCAGCAGTTACTCAAGCGGGAGAGGAGAGACCCAGTACTTC. As protein: CASSYSSGRGETQYF.

The chain couples TRBV20-1 to TRBJ2-7; maybe TRBD1 (7 bases). The CDR3 has 16 residues. CDR1 is DFQATT, CDR2 SNEGSKA, per germline (reference sequence). Deletions cut 0 bases from V and 4 bases from J, with 19 bases between. CDR3 amino acids: CSARDPGRGVTYEQYF. The DNA of the CDR3 is TGCAGTGCTAGAGATCCGGGCAGGGGGGTAACTTACGAGCAGTACTTC.

The V gene is TRBV27, the J gene TRBJ2-7, with D perhaps matching TRBD1 (6 bases). CDR3 length: 13 amino acids. The V end lost 3 bases, the J end lost 3 bases, and 9 bases lay between the germline ends. Looked up from germline, CDR1 is MNHEY and CDR2 is SMNVEV (reference sequence). Here the CDR3 DNA reads TGTGCCAGCAGTTTCTCACAGGGCTACGAGCAGTACTTC. It encodes CASSFSQGYEQYF.

Comment on this clonotype: An end of the junction differs from the germline gene, which may be a read error. This sequence joins TRBV7-2 and TRBJ2-4, with D tentatively TRBD2 (6 bases). Judging by the DNA end, TRBJ2-5 fits better; the J call may be wrong. Germline CDR1 SGHTA, CDR2 FQGNSA. The CDR3 runs 14 residues. The DNA for the CDR3 is TGTGCCAGCAGCCTAGCGCTCCCGTCTGGGACCCAGTACTTC. Translating gives CASSLALPSGTQYF.

Concerning this clonotype itself: A single base separates this from a much larger clone, so it may be a read error. The V gene is TRBV7-2, the J gene TRBJ2-5; D is undetermined. Germline V gene sequence: CDR1 SGHTA, CDR2 FQGNSA. The CDR3 has 13 amino acids. The CDR3 is CAGSLVLEETQYF. The DNA for the CDR3 is TGTGCCGGCAGCTTAGTGCTAGAAGAGACCCAGTACTTC. The variable domain in full, with the rest retrieved from reference TRBV7-2 and TRBJ2-5, is GAGVSQSPSNKVTEKGKDVELRCDPISGHTALYWYRQSLGQGLEFLIYFQGNSAPDKSGLPSDRFSAERTGGSVSTLTIQRTQQEDSAVYLCAGSLVLEETQYFGPGTRLLVL.